The 7 T cell receptor beta chains reported below all come from one sample, sequenced in a study of regulatory T cells in long-lasting Graves disease. This sample's time point: newly diagnosed GD, antithyroid drugs for less than 3 months. PBMC-extracted RNA yielded the TCR library. Arm-PCR of CDR3 regions and iRepertoire HTBI primers were used to build TCR beta libraries. TCRdb analysed the multiplex PCR reads with MiXCR anew, one entry per CDR3 protein. The sample lists 350,000 to 400,000 distinct CDR3 sequences; around a sixth were seen once. The specimen comprised peripheral blood mononuclear cells (PBMCs), sampled at new diagnosis, from a patient treated with antithyroid drugs. The receptors originated from a female donor with Graves disease.

This clonotype has at least ten counts. CDR3 DNA: TGTGCCAGCAGTCCATCCGGACTAGCGGGAGGGCCTGGTGTAGGGGAGCTGTTTTTT. Translated: CASSPSGLAGGPGVGELFF. The chain combines TRBV28 with TRBJ2-2; 15 positions match TRBD2. The germline CDR1 and CDR2 sequences are MDHEN and SYDVKM. The CDR3 is made up of 19 amino acids. V lost 5 bases to trimming and J lost 8 bases; unmatched junction nucleotides: 15.

This clonotype has ten or more counts. This chain uses TRBV7-8 with TRBJ2-2; 12 bases fit TRBD2. The junction had 4 bases not matched to a gene; V was cut back by 5 bases and J by 0 bases. The germline gives CDR1 SGHVS, CDR2 FQNEAQ. This CDR3 has 17 amino acids. CDR3 DNA: TGTGCCAGCAGCCGAGGACTAGCGGGAACGAACACCGGGGAGCTGTTTTTT. Translated, it gives CASSRGLAGTNTGELFF.

This clonotype was seen only a few times. The V call is TRBV9, the J call TRBJ1-5, with 7 bases matching TRBD1. This CDR3 spans 15 amino acids. Germline trimming cut 0 bases from V and 5 bases from J; bases unmatched to any gene: 5. Germline V gives CDR1 SGDLS, CDR2 YYNGEE. The CDR3 DNA reads TGTGCCAGCAGCGTAGGGCCAGGGGGATATCAGCCCCAGCATTTT. It yields the protein CASSVGPGGYQPQHF.

The sample holds a few counts of this clonotype. CDR3 DNA sequence: TGTGCCAGTACCAACTCTGGGGCCAACGTCCTGACTTTC. Translating it yields CASTNSGANVLTF. The chain links TRBV19 to TRBJ2-6; D remains unclear. The CDR3 totals 13 residues. Looked up from germline, CDR1 is LNHDA and CDR2 is SQIVND (reference sequence). Trimming pared 7 bases from V and 0 bases from J, leaving 4 bases between.

The sample holds a few counts of this clonotype. V is TRBV28 and J is TRBJ2-5; TRBD1 matches 12 bases. Germline-derived CDR1 and CDR2 are MDHEN and SYDVKM. This CDR3 has 15 residues. The V and J ends lost 5 bases and 4 bases, in that order; junction bases with no gene match: 5. CDR3 protein: CASSVPGQGAETQYF. The CDR3 DNA follows: TGTGCCAGCAGTGTCCCGGGACAGGGGGCAGAGACCCAGTACTTC.

This clonotype was detected ten times or more. The chain combines TRBV20-1 with TRBJ2-7; D gene ambiguous. The V end was cut by 3 bases, the J end by 2 bases, with 11 bases between. The length of the CDR3 is 13 residues. The germline V gene has CDR1 DFQATT and CDR2 SNEGSKA (reference sequence). The CDR3 here is CSARGWEAYEQYF. CDR3 nucleotides: TGCAGTGCTAGGGGATGGGAAGCCTACGAGCAGTACTTC.

Only one count was recorded for this clonotype. Since a much larger clone is just one base distant, this may be a read error. The rearrangement joins TRBV5-1 to TRBJ2-1, with 9 nucleotides matching TRBD2. The DNA end is more similar to TRBJ2-7, so the J call may be wrong. This CDR3 has 19 amino acids. Germline CDR1 SGHRS, CDR2 YFSETQ. The CDR3 is CASSPSSGIRADSYNEQYF. Written as DNA, the CDR3 is TGCGCCAGCAGCCCGTCTAGCGGGATCAGAGCCGACTCCTACAATGAGCAGTACTTC.